These 28 T cell receptor beta chains were all obtained from the same sample, sequenced in a study of CD8+ T cells in alopecia areata. Extraction and reverse transcription of RNA yielded cDNA as the sequencing template. Method: immunoSEQ multiplex PCR; TCRdb's copy keeps in-frame clones and lacks some. The table has roughly 190,000 clones, approximately 60% seen once. Treatment defined: oral pan-JAK inhibitor, 5-10 mg twice daily. Here the sequenced sample was CD4+ T cells sorted from blood, taken at week 4, from a patient treated with tofacitinib. Every receptor here comes from a human donor with alopecia areata.

The V gene is TRBV28, the J gene TRBJ2-6; 9 bases agree with TRBD1. CDR3 length equals 16 residues. Germline V CDR1 and CDR2: MDHEN, SYDVKM. After removal of 8 bases from V and 0 bases from J, the junction contained 5 bases not matched to a gene. The CDR3 sequence is CASRPQGASGANVLTF. The CDR3 DNA follows: TGTGCCAGCCGGCCACAGGGGGCCTCTGGGGCCAACGTCCTGACTTTC.

CDR3 nucleotides: TGCGCCAGCAGCCAAGATACCCGCGGGGAGACCCAGTACTTC. It specifies CASSQDTRGETQYF. The rearrangement uses TRBV4-1 and TRBJ2-5, with D possibly matching TRBD2 (5 bases). This CDR3 is built from 14 residues. CDR1 is MGHRA and CDR2 is YSYEKL in the germline V gene. Trimming took off 0 bases at V and 5 bases at J, with 10 bases between the two ends.

The genes are TRBV11-2 and TRBJ2-5; no firm D call. V dropped 2 bases and J dropped 6 bases, with 4 bases sitting between them. The CDR3 covers 11 residues. CDR1 and CDR2 from the germline V gene are SGHAT and FQNNGV. CDR3 DNA: TGTGCCAGCAGCTTACCCAAGACCCAGTACTTC. Translation gives CASSLPKTQYF.

J is TRBJ2-7 and V is TRBV20-1; D call uncertain. The CDR3 is made up of 11 amino acids. CDR1 DFQATT and CDR2 SNEGSKA come from the germline V gene (reference sequence). Trimming removed 5 bases at V and 4 bases at J, with 9 bases between. In DNA, the CDR3 is TGCAGTGCTCGGGCCCTATACGAGCAGTACTTC. Translated, it gives CSARALYEQYF.

The chain links TRBV27 to TRBJ2-7, with D possibly TRBD1 on 6 matching bases. This CDR3 region has 13 residues. The germline V and J ends were trimmed by 5 bases and 5 bases, with 13 bases remaining between them. Germline assignment: CDR1 MNHEY and CDR2 SMNVEV (reference sequence). The CDR3 sequence is CASSVQGLDEQYF. The CDR3 coding sequence is TGTGCCAGCAGTGTCCAGGGGCTGGACGAGCAGTACTTC.

V gene TRBV7-2 combines with J gene TRBJ1-2, with D possibly being TRBD1 (6 bases). V was cut by 5 bases and J by 4 bases, with 11 bases left in between. CDR1 SGHTA and CDR2 FQGNSA come from the germline V gene. The CDR3 is made up of 13 amino acids. CDR3: CASSPGAAYGYTF. The DNA for the CDR3 is TGTGCCAGCAGCCCGGGGGCAGCCTATGGCTACACCTTC. Based on the CDR3 plus reference TRBV7-2 and TRBJ1-2, the full variable domain is GAGVSQSPSNKVTEKGKDVELRCDPISGHTALYWYRQSLGQGLEFLIYFQGNSAPDKSGLPSDRFSAERTGGSVSTLTIQRTQQEDSAVYLCASSPGAAYGYTFGSGTRLTVV.

This clone was counted only a few times. The CDR3 DNA reads as TGTGCCAGCAGCTCGGGACTCGGTAACGGAGAGACCCAGTACTTC. This sequence encodes CASSSGLGNGETQYF. The chain carries TRBV7-8 and TRBJ2-5; D is perhaps TRBD2 (6 bases). Trimming took 4 bases from V and 4 from J, leaving 16 bases between them. The CDR3 totals 15 residues. Germline CDR1 is SGHVS and CDR2 is FQNEAQ.

This clone has a handful of counts. Here the CDR3 DNA reads TGCAGCGGACGTACACGGACAGGAGGCGAGCAGTACTTC. Its translation is CSGRTRTGGEQYF. The genes are TRBV29-1 and TRBJ2-7; 7 positions match TRBD1. CDR3 length equals 13 residues. V lost 7 bases to trimming and J lost 6 bases; unmatched junction nucleotides: 12. Germline V CDR1 and CDR2: SQVTM, ANQGSEA.

This clone was picked up a small number of times. The CDR3 nucleotides read TGTGCCAGCAGCGTAGACCCTCTTAGCACAGATACGCAGTATTTT. It yields the protein CASSVDPLSTDTQYF. The chain is built from TRBV9 and TRBJ2-3; D is ambiguous. The CDR3 is 15 residues long. V was shortened by 0 bases and J by 0 bases, with 8 bases between the two germline ends. Germline values: CDR1 SGDLS, CDR2 YYNGEE.

In this sample, this clone turned up once. The chain couples TRBV11-2 to TRBJ2-3, with TRBD2 as a possible D gene (5 bases). The V gene lost 1 base and the J gene lost 3 bases, with 8 bases spanning the gap. CDR3 length: 14 residues. From germline, CDR1 is SGHAT and CDR2 FQNNGV. CDR3 nucleotides: TGTGCCAGCAGCTTAGGGACTCCGACAGATACGCAGTATTTT. Translated: CASSLGTPTDTQYF.

This chain links TRBV18 with TRBJ1-1, with 8 positions matching TRBD1. The CDR3 consists of 14 residues. CDR1 is KGHSH, CDR2 LQKENI, per germline. Losses at the gene ends were 8 bases for V and 6 bases for J; bases not matched to a gene: 11. The CDR3 DNA is TGTGCCAGCATAGAACAGCAGGGGGCTCCTGAAGCTTTCTTT. This gives the protein CASIEQQGAPEAFF.

The gene calls are TRBV20-1 and TRBJ1-1, with D unresolved. Germline assignment: CDR1 DFQATT and CDR2 SNEGSKA (reference sequence). V lost 6 bases and J 4 bases, leaving 9 bases between the germline ends. CDR3 length: 11 amino acids. CDR3 region: CSAPLVTEAFF. The CDR3 bases are TGCAGTGCCCCCTTGGTCACTGAAGCTTTCTTT.

This clone was counted a few times. The rearrangement links TRBV4-1 to TRBJ1-4, with TRBD1 matching over 7 bases. Per the germline V gene, CDR1 is MGHRA and CDR2 is YSYEKL. J was trimmed by 8 bases and V by 3 bases; bases with no gene match: 6. The CDR3 sequence is 14 residues long. The CDR3 DNA reads TGCGCCAGCAGCCACCCCGACAGGGAAGAAAAACTGTTTTTT. Its protein product is CASSHPDREEKLFF.

The V gene is TRBV7-3, the J gene TRBJ2-7; TRBD1 matches 9 bases. V shed 5 bases and J 6 bases; nucleotides not matched to a gene: 5. In germline, CDR1 is SGHTA, CDR2 FQGTGA. This CDR3 comprises 13 residues. The CDR3, as DNA: TGTGCCAGCAGCGGGGACAGGGCGGGCGAGCAGTACTTC. Translated, it gives CASSGDRAGEQYF.

J is TRBJ1-1 and V is TRBV29-1, with a tentative D call TRBD1 (6 bases). Germline CDR1 reads SQVTM; CDR2 reads ANQGSEA. This CDR3 is built from 10 residues. V was pared by 7 bases and J by 7 bases, with 10 bases between. The CDR3 loop is CSASDSEAFF. CDR3 sequence (DNA): TGCAGCGCATCGGACAGTGAAGCTTTCTTT.

The chain uses TRBV2 and TRBJ2-1, with 11 positions matching TRBD2. V dropped 6 bases and J dropped 2; count of bases not matched to a gene: 3. The CDR3 runs to 15 residues. The germline V gene encodes CDR1 SNHLY and CDR2 FYNNEI. The CDR3 DNA reads TGTGCCAGCAGAGCGACTAGCGGGACCTACAATGAGCAGTTCTTC. Encoded protein: CASRATSGTYNEQFF.

The CDR3 DNA sequence: TGCGCCAGCAGCTTGCTACCGGGGCCCAACACTGAAGCTTTCTTT. Translation gives CASSLLPGPNTEAFF. The chain combines TRBV5-1 with TRBJ1-1; tentatively, D is TRBD1 (5 bases). Trimming stripped 1 base from V and 2 bases from J, with 12 bases between. Germline V gives CDR1 SGHRS, CDR2 YFSETQ. There are 15 residues in the CDR3. Based on the CDR3 plus reference TRBV5-1 and TRBJ1-1, the full variable domain is KAGVTQTPRYLIKTRGQQVTLSCSPISGHRSVSWYQQTPGQGLQFLFEYFSETQRNKGNFPGRFSGRQFSNSRSEMNVSTLELGDSALYLCASSLLPGPNTEAFFGQGTRLTVV.

This clone has at least ten counts. This sequence joins TRBV11-2 and TRBJ2-7, with unresolved D. Germline loops: CDR1 SGHAT, CDR2 FQNNGV. V was pared by 7 bases and J by 1 base, with 11 bases between. This CDR3 has 13 residues. CDR3 sequence (DNA): TGTGCCAGCAACCGTCTAGGGTCCTACGAGCAGTACTTC. Translated, it gives CASNRLGSYEQYF.

In its sample, this clone was seen a few times. This chain connects TRBV29-1 to TRBJ2-1, with 9 bases fitting TRBD1. J gave up 1 base and V 4 bases, and 5 bases lay outside the gene matches. Looked up from germline, CDR1 is SQVTM and CDR2 is ANQGSEA. This CDR3 spans 15 amino acids. The CDR3 region has the DNA TGCAGCGTTGTAAGGGACAGGGTTTCCTACAATGAGCAGTTCTTC. Translated, it gives CSVVRDRVSYNEQFF.

The V gene is TRBV18, the J gene TRBJ2-1; 8 bases are a match to TRBD2. The CDR3 consists of 17 residues. J was trimmed by 4 bases and V by 3 bases; bases with no gene match: 11. Looked up from germline, CDR1 is KGHSH and CDR2 is LQKENI. In DNA, the CDR3 is TGTGCCAGCTCACCCCCGAACGGGAGGGCCGCTTACAATGAGCAGTTCTTC. Translating gives CASSPPNGRAAYNEQFF.

This clone has more than one count but fewer than ten. The V and J genes are TRBV4-2 and TRBJ1-5; TRBD1 matches at 7 bases. The V segment lost 4 bases and the J segment 5 bases; nucleotides outside the gene matches: 8. From germline, CDR1 is LGHNA and CDR2 YNFKEQ. This CDR3 contains 15 residues. The CDR3 nucleotides are TGTGCCAGCAGCCTCCTGAGACAGGGAGATCAGCCCCAGCATTTT. This sequence encodes CASSLLRQGDQPQHF.

The chain is built from TRBV25-1 and TRBJ2-1; no clear D. The V end lost 10 bases, the J end lost 2 bases, and 6 bases lay between the germline ends. The CDR3 is 11 amino acids. Germline values: CDR1 MGHDK, CDR2 SYGVNS. The CDR3 DNA sequence: TGTGCCACGCAGGCCTACAATGAGCAGTTCTTC. Translating gives CATQAYNEQFF.

The rearrangement uses TRBV11-2 and TRBJ2-5; a weak D match, TRBD2 (5 bases). CDR1 is SGHAT, CDR2 FQNNGV, per germline. The CDR3 is made up of 13 amino acids. Trimming cost V 5 bases and J 5 bases, with 12 bases left between them. CDR3 protein: CASSPGSGETQYF. The CDR3, as DNA: TGTGCCAGCAGCCCGGGATCGGGGGAGACCCAGTACTTC.

The V and J genes are TRBV18 and TRBJ2-7, with D perhaps being TRBD1 or TRBD2 (5 bases each). Germline CDR1 and CDR2: KGHSH and LQKENI. V was trimmed by 4 bases and J by 4 bases, leaving 11 bases between them. This CDR3 is 13 amino acids long. CDR3 in DNA: TGTGCCAGCTCACTCAGGGAGAAATACGAGCAGTACTTC. It encodes CASSLREKYEQYF.

The chain recombines TRBV29-1 with TRBJ2-7, with D unresolved. Germline loops: CDR1 SQVTM, CDR2 ANQGSEA. Trimming removed 3 bases at V and 5 bases at J, with 14 bases between. The CDR3 extends over 13 amino acids. The CDR3 coding sequence is TGCAGCGTTGAGTCGGCCTCCCCCAACGAGCAGTACTTC. Its protein product is CSVESASPNEQYF.

This chain joins TRBV5-1 and TRBJ2-1, with 7 nucleotides matching TRBD2. Germline lookup yields CDR1 SGHRS and CDR2 YFSETQ. The CDR3 spans 15 residues. The junction had 7 bases not matched to a gene; V was cut back by 0 bases and J by 7 bases. The CDR3 protein is CASSLVVGGGNEQFF. The CDR3 region has the DNA TGCGCCAGCAGCTTGGTTGTTGGGGGAGGGAATGAGCAGTTCTTC.

The chain carries TRBV2 and TRBJ1-4; D unclear. The germline CDR1 and CDR2 sequences are SNHLY and FYNNEI. The ends were cut back, 4 bases at V and 8 bases at J, with 14 bases in the middle. The length of the CDR3 is 14 residues. CDR3 sequence (DNA): TGTGCCAGCAGTGTAGGCGGTCCTTGGGAAAAACTGTTTTTT. It is translated as CASSVGGPWEKLFF.

This chain uses TRBV15 with TRBJ2-7; 9 positions agree with TRBD1. Germline V gene lookup returns CDR1 LNHNV and CDR2 YYDKDF (reference sequence). The CDR3 loop spans 13 amino acids. The V segment lost 3 bases and the J segment 3 bases; nucleotides outside the gene matches: 0. CDR3 bases: TGTGCCACCAGCAGGACAGGGGGCTACGAGCAGTACTTC. Translating it yields CATSRTGGYEQYF.